This TCR beta chain was found in a study of regulatory T cells in long-lasting Graves disease. This sample's time point: persistent/refractory GD, antithyroid drugs over 5 years with positive TRAb. After RNA was extracted from PBMCs, the TCR library was made from it. Study-level points and caveats: Lower TCR diversity characterized persistent Graves' patients relative to newly diagnosed patients.

TCR beta libraries were built with iRepertoire HTBI primers and Arm-PCR of CDR3 regions. TCRdb reprocessed the multiplex PCR reads with MiXCR, giving one entry per CDR3 protein. The repertoire holds 420,000 or so distinct CDR3 sequences, with about 20% as singletons. This clonotype was picked up a small number of times. Its specificity is not known. The sequence was obtained from a female donor with Graves disease. Sequenced material: peripheral blood mononuclear cells (PBMCs), taken when the disease was refractory, from a patient treated with antithyroid drugs.

DNA of the CDR3: TGTGCCAGTAGTATGGGGCGGATCCAAGAGACCCAGTACTTC. Its protein product is CASSMGRIQETQYF. V gene TRBV19 combines with J gene TRBJ2-5, with D tentatively TRBD1 (5 bases). Germline CDR1 and CDR2: LNHDA and SQIVND (reference sequence). Trimming cost V 3 bases and J 1 base, with 9 bases left between them. This CDR3 region has 14 residues.